This TCR beta chain is from a study of neurological immune-mediated disorders. The time point: longitudinal time-point 1 (baseline). Whole-study findings and limits: Because no CDR3 amino acid sequences were shared across subjects by expanded clones, private repertoires were suggested in all groups.

Ten or more counts support this clonotype. Its specificity is not known. The CDR3 extends over 14 amino acids. The J segment lost 3 bases and the V segment lost 4 bases, leaving 3 bases of the junction unmatched. Germline V CDR1 and CDR2: SGHRS, YFSETQ. cDNA was made by 5'RACE with 10-nucleotide random UMIs. TCRdb reanalysed the 5' RACE reads using MiXCR and keeps one entry per CDR3 protein. The table shows approximately 53,000 distinct CDR3 sequences, with approximately 9.1% occurring only once. This clonotype was obtained from a woman in her forties in good health. The rearrangement uses TRBV5-1 and TRBJ1-1; 10 nucleotides agree with TRBD1. Material for sequencing was PBMCs. The CDR3 bases are TGCGCCAGCAGCGCAGGGACAGGGGACACTGAAGCTTTCTTT. This translates into CASSAGTGDTEAFF.